The clone carrying this TCR beta chain was seen only once. Assay: immunoSEQ multiplex PCR; the TCRdb copy retains only in-frame clones and omits some. Here the sample spans 90,000 or so clones, 92% being singletons. The germline CDR1 and CDR2 sequences are MNHEY and SMNVEV (reference sequence). V was trimmed by 6 bases and J by 0 bases, leaving 12 bases between them. The CDR3 runs 16 residues. The data were taken from a study of OX40 agonist ivuxolimab in advanced cancers. Across the whole study: A mean age of around 60 years, range 23 to 79, was recorded, and around 85% were male.

The sequenced sample was CD4+ or CD8+ T cells sorted from blood, obtained in a trial of the OX40 agonist ivuxolimab. The chain links TRBV27 to TRBJ2-6; TRBD1 is a possible D gene (6 bases). The TCR was taken from an adult with an advanced solid tumor such as melanoma, head and neck, liver or kidney cancer. CDR3 amino acids: CASSLARGSGANVLTF. The CDR3, as DNA: TGTGCCAGCAGCTTGGCCAGGGGCTCTGGGGCCAACGTCCTGACTTTC.